These T cell receptor beta chains were read from a single sample in a study of chemoradiotherapy in HPV16-positive cancers. Data came from immunoSEQ multiplex PCR; TCRdb stores just in-frame clones and leaves some out. The sample yields tens of thousands of clones, about nine tenths seen once. Sequenced here: blood, sampled from a patient who underwent chemoradiotherapy. All receptors derive from a human donor with HPV-associated anogenital cancer. The CDR3 runs from the conserved cysteine through the conserved F or W. The D gene is left open where the match is weak. Clone size is given for some rows only: seen once, a few or many times, or a class if the clone is expanded.

V: TRBV15
D: TRBD1
size: NA
J: TRBJ1-3
CDR3: CATSRGGQGISGNTIYF
DNA: TGTGCCACCAGCAGAGGGGGACAGGGTATCTCTGGAAACACCATATATTTT

V: TRBV29-1
D: TRBD2
size: NA
J: TRBJ2-7
CDR3: CSATSGSKYEQYF
DNA: TGCAGCGCCACTAGCGGGAGTAAGTACGAGCAGTACTTC

V: TRBV7-3
D: NA
size: NA
J: TRBJ2-1
CDR3: CASSSTRGNEQFF
DNA: TGTGCCAGCAGCTCCACCAGGGGAAATGAGCAGTTCTTC

V: TRBV2
D: NA
size: NA
J: TRBJ1-1
CDR3: CASGEGTLLNTEAFF
DNA: TGTGCCAGCGGGGAGGGCACCCTTTTAAACACTGAAGCTTTCTTT

V: TRBV5-1
D: TRBD1
size: NA
J: TRBJ1-2
CDR3: CASSLDRGRGYTF
DNA: TGCGCCAGCAGCCTCGACAGGGGGCGAGGCTACACCTTC

V: TRBV7-9
D: NA
size: NA
J: TRBJ1-1
CDR3: CASSSQGRNTEAFF
DNA: TGTGCCAGCAGCTCGCAGGGGCGGAACACTGAAGCTTTCTTT

V: TRBV19
D: NA
size: NA
J: TRBJ2-7
CDR3: CASSIGRGHEQYF
DNA: TGTGCCAGTAGTATAGGGCGGGGCCACGAGCAGTACTTC

V: TRBV30
D: NA
size: NA
J: TRBJ1-3
CDR3: CAWIGSGNTIYF
DNA: TGTGCCTGGATTGGCTCTGGAAACACCATATATTTT

V: TRBV4-3
D: TRBD1
size: NA
J: TRBJ1-1
CDR3: CASSQDWLAGGTNTEAFF
DNA: TGCGCCAGCAGCCAAGATTGGTTGGCAGGGGGCACGAACACTGAAGCTTTCTTT

V: TRBV5-8
D: TRBD2
size: once
J: TRBJ2-7
CDR3: CASSLRRLAGSEEQYF
DNA: TGTGCCAGCAGCCTTCGCAGACTAGCCGGGTCGGAGGAGCAGTACTTC

V: TRBV10-3
D: NA
size: once
J: TRBJ2-7
CDR3: CAIRTASYEQYF
DNA: TGTGCCATCAGGACAGCTTCCTACGAGCAGTACTTC

V: TRBV7-9
D: NA
size: NA
J: TRBJ1-2
CDR3: CASSPHSYGYTF
DNA: TGTGCCAGCAGCCCCCACTCCTATGGCTACACCTTC

V: TRBV5-8
D: NA
size: NA
J: TRBJ1-1
CDR3: CASSREAFF
DNA: TGTGCCAGCAGCCGGGAAGCTTTCTTT

V: TRBV7-2
D: NA
size: NA
J: TRBJ2-1
CDR3: CASSFPGNEQFF
DNA: TGTGCCAGCAGCTTCCCAGGGAATGAGCAGTTCTTC